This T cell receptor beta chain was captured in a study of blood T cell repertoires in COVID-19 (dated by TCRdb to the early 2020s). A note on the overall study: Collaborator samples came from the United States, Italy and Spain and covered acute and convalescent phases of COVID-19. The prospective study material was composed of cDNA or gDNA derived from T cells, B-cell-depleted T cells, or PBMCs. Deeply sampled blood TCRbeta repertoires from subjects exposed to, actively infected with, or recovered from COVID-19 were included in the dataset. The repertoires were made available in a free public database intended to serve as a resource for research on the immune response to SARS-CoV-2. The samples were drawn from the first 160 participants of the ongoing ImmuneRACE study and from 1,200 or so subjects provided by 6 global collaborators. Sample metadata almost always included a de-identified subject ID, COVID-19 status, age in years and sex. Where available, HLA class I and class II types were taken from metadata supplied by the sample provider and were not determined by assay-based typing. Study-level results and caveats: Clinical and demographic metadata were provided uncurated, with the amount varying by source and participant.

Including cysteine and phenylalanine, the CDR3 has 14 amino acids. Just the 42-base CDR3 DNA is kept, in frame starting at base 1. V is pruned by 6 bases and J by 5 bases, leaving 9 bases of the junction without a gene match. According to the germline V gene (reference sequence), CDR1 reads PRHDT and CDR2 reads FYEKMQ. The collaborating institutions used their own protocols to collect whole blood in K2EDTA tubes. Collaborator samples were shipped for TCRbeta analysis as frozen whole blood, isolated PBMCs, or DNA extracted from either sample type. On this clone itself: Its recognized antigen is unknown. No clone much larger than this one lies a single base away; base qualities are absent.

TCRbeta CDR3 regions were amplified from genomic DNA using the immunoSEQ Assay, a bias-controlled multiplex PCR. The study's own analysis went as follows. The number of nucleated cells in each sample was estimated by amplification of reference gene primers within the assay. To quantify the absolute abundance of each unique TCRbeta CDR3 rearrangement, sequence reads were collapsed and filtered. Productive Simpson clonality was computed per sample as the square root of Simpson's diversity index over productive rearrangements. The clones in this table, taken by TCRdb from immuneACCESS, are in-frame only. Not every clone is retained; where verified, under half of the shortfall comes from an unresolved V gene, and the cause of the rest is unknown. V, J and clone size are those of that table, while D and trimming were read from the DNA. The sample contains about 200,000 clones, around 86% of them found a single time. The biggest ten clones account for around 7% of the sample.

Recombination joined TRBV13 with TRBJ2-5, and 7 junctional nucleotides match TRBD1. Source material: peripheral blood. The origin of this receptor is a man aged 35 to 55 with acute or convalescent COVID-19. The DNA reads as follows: TGTGCCAGCAGAGAGTATGACAGGGTCGAGACCCAGTACTTC. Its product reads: CASREYDRVETQYF.